This paragraph covers one T cell receptor (beta chain) sequence. This clonotype was detected only a few times. Its antigen is not yet known. Within one base of it there is no much larger clone, and no base qualities were kept. This entry comes from a study of CD8 T cells in ankylosing spondylitis (TCRdb year 2017). Study-wide context: The study profiled T cell receptor beta repertoires in healthy donors and ankylosing spondylitis patients to find disease-linked TCR variants. Samples of peripheral blood were taken, and for ankylosing spondylitis patients, synovial fluid was collected as well. In total, the full study cohort was made up of 110 or so healthy donors and about two dozen ankylosing spondylitis patients. Study-wide conclusions, independent of this receptor: Some TCR beta motif variants had previously been reported in synovial fluid and blood of reactive arthritis patients, which suggested common disease-initiation mechanisms. Significant enrichment of the disease-linked clones was reported in matched synovial fluid samples from ankylosing spondylitis patients. A CD8+ phenotype was shown by the disease-linked clones, which were found at relatively low frequencies in peripheral blood. A TCR beta motif of fewer than 10 highly homologous amino acid variants appeared characteristic of blood from ankylosing spondylitis patients.

Sequencer: Illumina HiSeq 2500. Quantitative 5'-RACE with molecular barcodes was used to prepare TCR beta libraries. The source study handled its data this way. A new computational method based on a probabilistic model of VDJ rearrangement was used to identify disease-linked TCR variants. TCRdb handled the public reads itself, with Q25 trimming in fastp and clone calling in MiXCR, and kept productive beta chains. Every CDR3 protein is listed once, alongside the most common genes and DNA of its rows. These V and J calls are TCRdb output, not the study's own analysis. The sample table records 700,000 or so distinct CDR3 sequences; 19% of these occur just once. Together, the top ten hold about 20% of the sample. Specimen: blood, either unsorted or a sorted T cell fraction (not recorded which). The clonotype was recovered from a male donor with ankylosing spondylitis.

CDR3 sequence: CASSLHRGSGNTIYF. Read as DNA, the sequence is TGTGCCAGCAGTTTACATAGGGGTTCAGGAAACACCATATATTTT. The rearrangement joined TRBV12-3 or TRBV12-4 to TRBJ1-3; the D gene is possibly TRBD1, with 5 bases matching. V was cut back by 2 bases and J by 4 bases, leaving a gap of 12 bases between them. From cysteine to phenylalanine, the CDR3 is 15 amino acids long. Only the CDR3 region is kept as DNA, spanning 45 bases read in frame from base 1.